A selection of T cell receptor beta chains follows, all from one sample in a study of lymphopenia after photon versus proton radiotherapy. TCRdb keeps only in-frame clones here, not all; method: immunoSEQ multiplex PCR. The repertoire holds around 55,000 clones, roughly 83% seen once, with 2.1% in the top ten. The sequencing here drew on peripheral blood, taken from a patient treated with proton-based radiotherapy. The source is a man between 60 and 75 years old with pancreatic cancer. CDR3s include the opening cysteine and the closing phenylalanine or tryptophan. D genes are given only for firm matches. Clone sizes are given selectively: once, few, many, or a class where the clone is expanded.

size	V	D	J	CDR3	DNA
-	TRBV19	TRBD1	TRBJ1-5	CASSDPRGTGGHQPQHF	TGTGCCAGTAGTGATCCCCGCGGGACAGGGGGCCACCAGCCCCAGCATTTT
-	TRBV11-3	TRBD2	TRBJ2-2	CASSAGLAANTGELFF	TGTGCCAGCAGCGCGGGACTAGCAGCGAACACCGGGGAGCTGTTTTTT
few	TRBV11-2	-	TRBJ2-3	CASSLLDFTDTQYF	TGTGCCAGCAGCTTACTGGATTTCACAGATACGCAGTATTTT
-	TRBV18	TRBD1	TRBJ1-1	CASSRLTGTGPFANTEAFF	TGTGCCAGCTCACGCCTAACCGGGACAGGGCCGTTTGCGAACACTGAAGCTTTCTTT
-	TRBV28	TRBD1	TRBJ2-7	CASSSSRVPGQGSLYEQYF	TGTGCCAGCAGTTCCTCGAGGGTACCGGGACAGGGATCCCTCTACGAGCAGTACTTC
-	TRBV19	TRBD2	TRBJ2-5	CASSTGRRETQYF	TGTGCCAGTAGTACCGGGAGGAGGGAGACCCAGTACTTC
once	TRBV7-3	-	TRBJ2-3	CASSLHPRTRPGGTDTQYF	TGTGCCAGCAGCTTACACCCTCGGACCCGACCAGGAGGCACAGATACGCAGTATTTT
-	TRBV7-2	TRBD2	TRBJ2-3	CASSSGTRHRNTQYF	TGTGCCAGCAGCAGCGGGACTAGACACAGGAATACGCAGTATTTT
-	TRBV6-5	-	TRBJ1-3	CASSPMDTIYF	TGTGCCAGCAGCCCAATGGACACCATATATTTT
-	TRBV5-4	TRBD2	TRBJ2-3	CASSFPRGVTQYF	TGTGCCAGCAGTTTTCCTCGGGGGGTTACGCAGTATTTT
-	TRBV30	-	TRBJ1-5	CAWSQGGGQPQHF	TGTGCCTGGAGCCAGGGAGGGGGTCAGCCCCAGCATTTT
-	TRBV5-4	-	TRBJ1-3	CASSFQGSGNTIYF	TGTGCCAGCAGCTTCCAGGGCTCTGGAAACACCATATATTTT
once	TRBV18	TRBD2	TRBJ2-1	CASSQGLAKYNEQFF	TGTGCCAGCTCACAAGGACTAGCGAAATACAATGAGCAGTTCTTC
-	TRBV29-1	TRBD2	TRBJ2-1	CSVETFSGRRFF	TGCAGCGTTGAAACCTTTAGCGGGAGAAGGTTCTTC
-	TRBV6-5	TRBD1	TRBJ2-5	CASSRTGGLQETQYF	TGTGCCAGCAGTAGAACAGGGGGCCTCCAAGAGACCCAGTACTTC
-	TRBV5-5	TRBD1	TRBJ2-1	CASSRDRGYNEQFF	TGTGCCAGCAGTCGGGACAGGGGTTACAATGAGCAGTTCTTC
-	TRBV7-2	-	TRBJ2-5	CASSSQTRIEVTQYF	TGTGCCAGCAGCTCACAGACTAGAATTGAGGTGACCCAGTACTTC
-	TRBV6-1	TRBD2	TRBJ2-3	CASSDPSGRAFDTQYF	TGTGCCAGCAGTGACCCCAGCGGGAGGGCATTTGATACGCAGTATTTT
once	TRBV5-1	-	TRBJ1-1	CATRGRLNTEAFF	TGCGCCACCCGGGGACGGTTGAACACTGAAGCTTTCTTT
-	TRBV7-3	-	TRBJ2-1	CASSLVVSSYNEQFF	TGTGCCAGCAGCTTAGTAGTGAGCTCCTACAATGAGCAGTTCTTC
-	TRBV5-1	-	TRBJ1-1	CASSLLGVNTEAFF	TGCGCCAGCAGCTTACTGGGTGTGAACACTGAAGCTTTCTTT
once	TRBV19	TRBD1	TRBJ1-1	CASSRTGPENTEAFF	TGTGCCAGTAGCCGGACAGGGCCGGAGAACACTGAAGCTTTCTTT
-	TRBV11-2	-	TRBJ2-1	CASSLAGVRSYYNEQFF	TGTGCCAGCAGCTTAGCGGGTGTACGCTCCTATTACAATGAGCAGTTCTTC
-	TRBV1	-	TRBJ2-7	CTSSQEARCQEHYEQYF	TGCACCAGCAGCCAAGAAGCCAGGTGCCAGGAGCACTACGAGCAGTACTTC
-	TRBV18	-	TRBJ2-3	CASSPASTPGTDTQYF	TGTGCCAGCTCACCAGCGAGCACCCCGGGCACAGATACGCAGTATTTT
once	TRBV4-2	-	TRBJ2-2	CASSQETVGVANTGELFF	TGTGCCAGCAGCCAAGAGACAGTCGGGGTCGCGAACACCGGGGAGCTGTTTTTT
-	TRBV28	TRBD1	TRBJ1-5	CASRAGGSNQPQHF	TGTGCCAGCAGGGCAGGGGGAAGCAATCAGCCCCAGCATTTT
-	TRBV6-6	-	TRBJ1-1	CASSLSLKEAFF	TGTGCCAGCAGTTTATCCCTCAAAGAAGCTTTCTTT
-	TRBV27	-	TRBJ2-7	CASSLPQPQTSGGQYF	TGTGCCAGCAGTTTACCACAACCCCAAACCAGTGGGGGTCAGTACTTC
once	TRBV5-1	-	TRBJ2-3	CASSPGLQALADTQYF	TGCGCCAGCAGCCCGGGACTCCAGGCTCTGGCAGATACGCAGTATTTT
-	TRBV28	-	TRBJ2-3	CASSQGLANTDTQYF	TGTGCCAGCAGCCAGGGTCTAGCGAACACAGATACGCAGTATTTT